This T cell receptor (beta chain) was documented in a study of shared clonotypes between healthy human individuals. Study context: Aged 18 to 49, the donors were two women and three men. Study-level points and caveats: Tissues were not sampled, only blood, and their repertoires likely differ. A reduction in generation probabilities was seen for non-shared clonotypes relative to those shared by all four donors.

About this clone itself: As yet, its antigen is unknown.

Using immunoSEQ multiplex PCR, the repertoire was profiled, and TCRdb retains in-frame clones only, with some absent. The repertoire includes about 380,000 clones, roughly 96% of them detected once, and around 0.32% sits in the top ten. Germline loops: CDR1 SQVTM, CDR2 ANQGSEA. This CDR3 is 14 amino acids long. Trimming shortened V by 0 bases and J by 4 bases, and 12 bases separated the two germline ends. This clonotype was sampled from a man in his thirties or forties in good health. The specimen was memory CD8+ T cells sorted from blood. Specified subset: CD45RO+ cells pooled with CCR7-negative TemRA cells. This chain uses TRBV29-1 with TRBJ2-5; D may be TRBD1 or TRBD2 (5 bases each). The CDR3 coding sequence is TGCAGCGTTGAAGACAGGGATGGGAGAGAGACCCAGTACTTC. Translating it yields CSVEDRDGRETQYF.